The following is a T cell receptor (beta chain) sequence with its context. This clonotype appeared a few times. Its antigen is still unknown. No base-level quality is on record; no much larger clone is a single base apart. These data belong to a study of T-cell reconstitution after alpha-beta-depleted transplantation in children (dated by TCRdb to 2016 to 2018). A note on the overall study: T-cell immune reconstitution after TCRalphabeta/CD19-depleted allogeneic hematopoietic cell transplantation in children was quantitatively tracked in the study by means of TCR repertoire profiling. What the study reported, not specific to this receptor: The apparently early alphabetaT-cell count recovery about two months after transplant was reportedly dependent on only several hundred rapidly expanded clones derived from non-depleted graft cells. Over subsequent months, a decline in hyperexpanded clone frequencies was noted, and after one year, T-cell counts and TCRbeta diversity were mostly ascribed to newly produced T cells. In some patients, the high TCRbeta diversity seen at day 60 was put down to recipient T cells and intrathymic progenitors that had survived conditioning.

The treatment or condition label here, explained by the study, means: allogeneic hematopoietic cell transplantation with graft depleted of TCRalphabeta T cells and CD19 B cells. TCRalphabeta/CD19-depleted allogeneic hematopoietic cell grafts were given to the transplant recipients, all of whom were children. Library generation was performed with PCR. The instrument given in TCRdb is Illumina HiSeq 2500. TCR library preparation used molecular barcoding, with unique molecular identifiers applied to normalize quantification of the TCRbeta repertoire. TCRdb's own reprocessing of the public reads used fastp at Q25 and MiXCR and kept productive beta chains. Rows are unified per CDR3 protein, each entry keeping the most common DNA and genes. The sample table lists hundreds of thousands of distinct CDR3 sequences, 13% of them with a count of one. The ten top clones hold 2.2% of the sample. Sequences SGHTA (CDR1) and FQGNSA (CDR2) are obtained from the germline V gene. CDR3 length: 18 amino acids, cysteine to phenylalanine. The kept DNA is CDR3 alone, 54 bases in frame from the first base. Ends trimmed: V by 0 bases, J by 5 bases; bases unmatched to a gene: 13.

The chain employs TRBV7-2 and TRBJ2-7, with 10 middle bases fitting TRBD1. Specimen: PBMCs, mostly from graft donor cells, collected 360 days after TCRalphabeta/CD19-depleted stem cell transplant. The origin of this receptor is a male patient younger than 18 who had a stem cell transplant for acute myeloid leukemia, so the T cells may come from the graft donor. CDR3 region: CASSLATRAMTGGHEQYF. The base sequence is TGTGCCAGCAGCTTAGCAACCCGGGCCATGACAGGGGGCCACGAGCAGTACTTC.